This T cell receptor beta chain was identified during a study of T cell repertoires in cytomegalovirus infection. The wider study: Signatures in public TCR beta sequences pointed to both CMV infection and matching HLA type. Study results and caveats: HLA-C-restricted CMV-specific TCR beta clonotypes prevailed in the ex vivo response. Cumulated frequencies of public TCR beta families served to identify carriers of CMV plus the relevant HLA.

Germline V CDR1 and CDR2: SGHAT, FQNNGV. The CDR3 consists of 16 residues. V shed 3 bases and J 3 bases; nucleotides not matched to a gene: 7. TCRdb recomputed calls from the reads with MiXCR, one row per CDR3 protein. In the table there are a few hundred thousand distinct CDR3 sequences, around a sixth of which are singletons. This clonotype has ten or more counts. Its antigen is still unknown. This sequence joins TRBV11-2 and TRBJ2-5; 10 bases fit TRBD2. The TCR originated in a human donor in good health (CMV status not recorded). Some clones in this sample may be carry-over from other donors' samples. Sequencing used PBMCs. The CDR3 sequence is CASSFSLLAGKETQYF. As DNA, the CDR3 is TGTGCCAGCAGCTTCTCCCTACTAGCGGGGAAAGAGACCCAGTACTTC.